Each of the 29 T cell receptor beta chains below was sequenced from the same sample in a study of T cells in Graves' hyperthyroidism and ophthalmopathy. RNA transcripts were the template for amplifying TCR beta CDR3 regions. The HTBI set primed first-round TCR CDR3 RT-PCR. MiXCR, applied by TCRdb to the multiplex PCR reads, yields one record per CDR3 protein. The data contain about 530,000 distinct CDR3 sequences, roughly a sixth of them seen just once; the ten biggest clones take up around 17%. Input material: blood. The receptors here all came from a woman between 18 and 29 years old with Graves' ophthalmopathy.

This clonotype was seen many times. This chain uses TRBV3-1 with TRBJ1-2; tentatively, D is TRBD1 (5 bases). The ends were cut back, 0 bases at V and 4 bases at J, with 6 bases in the middle. Per germline, CDR1 LGHDT and CDR2 YNNKEL (reference sequence). CDR3 length: 13 residues. DNA for the CDR3: TGTGCCAGCAGCCAAGAGGGGGGCTATGGCTACACCTTC. It translates to CASSQEGGYGYTF. Full variable domain (outside the CDR3, taken from reference TRBV3-1 and TRBJ1-2): DTAVSQTPKYLVTQMGNDKSIKCEQNLGHDTMYWYKQDSKKFLKIMFSYNNKELIINETVPNRFSPKSPDKAHLNLHINSLELGDSAVYFCASSQEGGYGYTFGSGTRLTVV.

This clonotype has at least ten counts. CDR3 DNA: TGTGCCAGCAGCTTATATCGGGGGGGCTCCTACGAGCAGTACTTC. This codes for CASSLYRGGSYEQYF. This chain joins TRBV7-8 and TRBJ2-7; 8 bases are a match to TRBD2. The V segment lost 2 bases and the J segment 0 bases; nucleotides outside the gene matches: 3. The germline V gene encodes CDR1 SGHVS and CDR2 FQNEAQ. The CDR3 sequence is 15 residues long.

V usage is TRBV6-1 and J usage is TRBJ1-1; no firm D call. The length of the CDR3 is 15 residues. Trimming pared 3 bases from V and 1 base from J, leaving 12 bases between. The germline V gene has CDR1 MNHNS and CDR2 SASEGT. The CDR3 protein is CASSDFNSANTEAFF. The CDR3, as DNA: TGTGCCAGCAGTGACTTTAACAGCGCGAACACTGAAGCTTTCTTT.

There are many counts of this clonotype. The chain carries TRBV27 and TRBJ1-1; D is unresolved. The CDR3 consists of 11 residues. Germline V gene data show CDR1 as MNHEY and CDR2 as SMNVEV (reference sequence). With 10 bases removed from V and 4 bases from J, the gap between germline ends came to 10 bases. CDR3 in amino acids: CATRGSTEAFF. For the CDR3, the DNA is TGTGCCACCAGAGGGAGCACTGAAGCTTTCTTT.

This clonotype came up many times. A much larger clone differs from this one at a single base, so this may be a read error. J is TRBJ1-2 and V is TRBV6-5; 7 nucleotides match TRBD1. Per the germline V gene, CDR1 is MNHEY and CDR2 is SVGAGI. The V and J ends lost 6 bases and 2 bases, in that order; junction bases with no gene match: 3. The CDR3 totals 13 residues. CDR3 nucleotides: TGTGCCAGCAGACCGGGACAGAACTATGGCTACACCTTC. As protein: CASRPGQNYGYTF.

In its sample, this clonotype was seen many times. The gene calls are TRBV20-1 and TRBJ1-5; weak D call: TRBD1 (5 bases). The CDR3 is 15 amino acids. V lost 3 bases and J lost 0, with 12 bases in between. Germline V gene sequence: CDR1 DFQATT, CDR2 SNEGSKA (reference sequence). The DNA for the CDR3 is TGCAGTGCTAGTGTGGGGCGGGTTAGCAATCAGCCCCAGCATTTT. Amino acid sequence: CSASVGRVSNQPQHF.

There are many counts of this clonotype. The V and J genes are TRBV20-1 and TRBJ2-3, with D possibly matching TRBD2 (6 bases). The CDR3 runs to 14 residues. Germline V gene lookup returns CDR1 DFQATT and CDR2 SNEGSKA (reference sequence). V dropped 3 bases and J dropped 3 bases, with 13 bases sitting between them. CDR3 bases: TGCAGTGCTAGCGTTGGGGCGGGGACAGATACGCAGTATTTT. This translates into CSASVGAGTDTQYF.

The J gene is TRBJ1-6, the V gene TRBV28, with 8 bases lining up with TRBD1. The CDR3 is 16 residues long. From germline, CDR1 is MDHEN and CDR2 SYDVKM. J was trimmed by 5 bases and V by 6 bases; bases with no gene match: 9. The CDR3 nucleotides read TGTGCCAGCAGGGAGACAGGGGTGATTGATAATTCACCCCTCCACTTT. Its translation is CASRETGVIDNSPLHF.

In this sample, this clonotype turned up many times. The chain couples TRBV6-4 to TRBJ2-3, with 10 bases aligning to TRBD2. This CDR3 contains 17 residues. Germline V gene lookup returns CDR1 MRHNA and CDR2 SNTAGT. Trimming at V came to 0 bases and at J to 1 base, leaving 4 bases not matched to a gene. The chain's CDR3 is CASSDSPSGGGTDTQYF. The CDR3 bases are TGTGCCAGCAGTGACTCTCCTAGCGGGGGTGGCACAGATACGCAGTATTTT.

This clonotype was detected a few times. This chain connects TRBV6-1 to TRBJ2-6; 12 positions match TRBD1. The V gene end was trimmed by 6 bases and the J gene end by 4 bases; junction bases not matched to a gene: 7. This CDR3 is built from 17 residues. Germline V gives CDR1 MNHNS, CDR2 SASEGT. The CDR3, as DNA: TGTGCCAGCAGGCCGGGACAGGGGGCGCGGGGGGCCAACGTCCTGACTTTC. Translated: CASRPGQGARGANVLTF.

This clonotype was found many times. This chain connects TRBV12-5 to TRBJ2-1, with a tentative D call TRBD2 (6 bases). Per the germline V gene, CDR1 is LGHNT and CDR2 is FRNRAP. CDR3 size: 17 residues. The V end was cut by 0 bases, the J end by 1 base, with 13 bases between. The CDR3 DNA is TGTGCTAGTGGTTTGGTACTGGGGCGGGATTCCTACAATGAGCAGTTCTTC. Translating it yields CASGLVLGRDSYNEQFF. Variable domain in full (rest from reference TRBV12-5 and TRBJ2-1): DARVTQTPRHKVTEMGQEVTMRCQPILGHNTVFWYRQTMMQGLELLAYFRNRAPLDDSGMPKDRFSAEMPDATLATLKIQPSEPRDSAVYFCASGLVLGRDSYNEQFFGPGTRLTVL.

Many counts were recorded for this clonotype. The chain is built from TRBV13 and TRBJ2-3, with TRBD2 matching 12 bases. The CDR3 length is 17 residues. Germline CDR1 PRHDT, CDR2 FYEKMQ (reference sequence). Unmatched junction bases numbered 6, after V lost 5 bases and J lost 0 bases. The CDR3 bases are TGTGCCAGCAGCCCGCGGACTAGCGGGACCAGCACAGATACGCAGTATTTT. Translating gives CASSPRTSGTSTDTQYF. Full variable domain (outside the CDR3, taken from reference TRBV13 and TRBJ2-3): AAGVIQSPRHLIKEKRETATLKCYPIPRHDTVYWYQQGPGQDPQFLISFYEKMQSDKGSIPDRFSAQQFSDYHSELNMSSLELGDSALYFCASSPRTSGTSTDTQYFGPGTRLTVL.

This clonotype showed up many times. The chain is built from TRBV19 and TRBJ2-6, with 7 bases aligning to TRBD1. This CDR3 has 18 residues. The V segment lost 2 bases and the J segment 0 bases; nucleotides outside the gene matches: 7. Germline V lookup: CDR1 LNHDA, CDR2 SQIVND (reference sequence). CDR3 bases: TGTGCCAGTAGTATATCGGGACAGCTGATCTCTGGGGCCAACGTCCTGACTTTC. Translation: CASSISGQLISGANVLTF.

In its sample, this clonotype was seen many times. The chain employs TRBV28 and TRBJ2-7, with TRBD1 identical over 9 bases. The V and J ends lost 6 bases and 3 bases, in that order; junction bases with no gene match: 6. CDR3 length: 14 residues. CDR1 and CDR2 from the germline V gene are MDHEN and SYDVKM. CDR3 in amino acids: CASSLLTGGYEQYF. The CDR3, as DNA: TGTGCCAGCAGCCTTTTGACAGGGGGCTACGAGCAGTACTTC. Drawing the rest from reference TRBV28 and TRBJ2-7, the complete variable domain is DVKVTQSSRYLVKRTGEKVFLECVQDMDHENMFWYRQDPGLGLRLIYFSYDVKMKEKGDIPEGYSVSREKKERFSLILESASTNQTSMYLCASSLLTGGYEQYFGPGTRLTVT.

This clonotype was seen ten or more times. The V call is TRBV6-1, the J call TRBJ1-1; D perhaps matches TRBD1 (6 bases). V was pared by 0 bases and J by 2 bases, with 10 bases between. Germline values: CDR1 MNHNS, CDR2 SASEGT. The CDR3 covers 15 residues. CDR3 DNA sequence: TGTGCCAGCAGTGAAGCGTCGACAGGCAACACTGAAGCTTTCTTT. This encodes CASSEASTGNTEAFF.

Only a few counts were recorded for this clonotype. V usage is TRBV19 and J usage is TRBJ2-1, with D uncertain. Germline values: CDR1 LNHDA, CDR2 SQIVND (reference sequence). This CDR3 spans 16 amino acids. With 6 bases removed from V and 0 bases from J, the gap between germline ends came to 15 bases. CDR3 nucleotide sequence: TGTGCCAGTAGCAGGTGGTTTGGTATCTCCTACAATGAGCAGTTCTTC. Protein product: CASSRWFGISYNEQFF.

The chain employs TRBV6-6 and TRBJ2-1; possibly TRBD1 or TRBD2 for D (5 bases each). Germline CDR1 and CDR2: MNHNY and SVGAGI (reference sequence). The V end was cut by 2 bases, the J end by 7 bases, with 9 bases between. This CDR3 spans 13 amino acids. The CDR3 sequence is CASSYGTKNEQFF. The CDR3 coding sequence is TGTGCCAGCAGTTACGGGACCAAAAATGAGCAGTTCTTC.

This clonotype showed up many times. The chain links TRBV5-1 to TRBJ2-7; the D gene could be TRBD1 or TRBD2 (5 bases each). The CDR3 is made up of 15 amino acids. V shed 7 bases and J shed 2 bases, with 19 bases lying between them. Germline loops: CDR1 SGHRS, CDR2 YFSETQ. CDR3 nucleotide sequence: TGCGCCAGCTGCCGGGACGGACGGTCGACCTACGAGCAGTACTTC. Protein: CASCRDGRSTYEQYF.

The chain couples TRBV29-1 to TRBJ2-7; 8 bases match TRBD1. CDR1 is SQVTM, CDR2 ANQGSEA, per germline. The CDR3 is 15 amino acids. The V gene end was trimmed by 1 base and the J gene end by 2 bases; junction bases not matched to a gene: 7. This CDR3 is CSVEGGDRSPYEQYF. The CDR3 DNA reads as TGCAGCGTTGAAGGGGGGGACAGGAGCCCCTACGAGCAGTACTTC.

In this sample, this clonotype turned up a few times. The chain links TRBV6-4 to TRBJ2-3; 7 bases agree with TRBD1. The CDR3 loop spans 15 amino acids. CDR1 is MRHNA, CDR2 SNTAGT, per germline. With 4 bases clipped from V and 1 base from J, the junction kept 5 bases outside the gene matches. This CDR3 reads CASSAGGQGTDTQYF. The CDR3 region has the DNA TGTGCCAGCAGTGCCGGAGGACAGGGCACAGATACGCAGTATTTT.

This clonotype was counted ten times or more. The rearrangement links TRBV27 to TRBJ1-1; perhaps TRBD1 as D (5 bases). V was clipped by 2 bases and J by 0 bases, with 13 bases between them. Germline-derived CDR1 and CDR2 are MNHEY and SMNVEV (reference sequence). The CDR3 spans 16 residues. The CDR3 loop is CASSLGERGMNTEAFF. CDR3 DNA: TGTGCCAGCAGTTTAGGAGAAAGGGGAATGAACACTGAAGCTTTCTTT.

In this sample, this clonotype turned up many times. The V and J genes are TRBV27 and TRBJ2-7; TRBD1 aligns across 7 bases. The germline gives CDR1 MNHEY, CDR2 SMNVEV (reference sequence). The CDR3 consists of 14 residues. V lost 5 bases to trimming and J lost 0 bases; unmatched junction nucleotides: 4. CDR3 DNA: TGTGCCAGCAGTGTGACAGGGTCCTCCTACGAGCAGTACTTC. Protein sequence: CASSVTGSSYEQYF.

In its sample, this clonotype was seen a few times. The rearrangement uses TRBV6-2 or TRBV6-3 and TRBJ2-2; D unresolved. Between the trimmed V and J ends, which lost 7 bases and 2 bases, there was a span of 8 bases. Germline V CDR1 and CDR2: MNHEY, SVGEGT. The CDR3 length is 13 residues. CDR3 residues: CASTRSNTGELFF. In DNA, the CDR3 is TGTGCCAGCACAAGGTCAAACACCGGGGAGCTGTTTTTT.

The gene calls are TRBV7-9 and TRBJ1-6; D not resolved. The CDR3 length is 14 residues. Germline V CDR1 and CDR2: SEHNR, FQNEAQ (reference sequence). Trimming shortened V by 5 bases and J by 9 bases, and 14 bases separated the two germline ends. The CDR3 region is CASSPPGAGSPLHF. DNA for the CDR3: TGTGCCAGCAGCCCCCCGGGAGCGGGTTCACCCCTCCACTTT.

The chain has TRBV30 and TRBJ1-5; TRBD1 agrees at 10 bases. The CDR3 runs 14 residues. Germline values: CDR1 GTSNPN, CDR2 SVGIG (reference sequence). V lost 5 bases to trimming and J lost 5 bases; unmatched junction nucleotides: 6. CDR3 nucleotide sequence: TGTGCCTGGGGCCGGGACAGGGGATATCAGCCCCAGCATTTT. Residues: CAWGRDRGYQPQHF.

At least ten counts were recorded for this clonotype. The rearrangement links TRBV7-8 to TRBJ1-1, with a tentative D call TRBD1 (6 bases). The CDR3 is made up of 16 amino acids. Germline V lookup: CDR1 SGHVS, CDR2 FQNEAQ. V lost 1 base to trimming and J lost 1 base, with 13 bases between them. CDR3 nucleotides: TGTGCCAGCAGCTTAGGGGCCAACAGGGCGAACACTGAAGCTTTCTTT. Amino acid sequence: CASSLGANRANTEAFF. Drawing the rest from reference TRBV7-8 and TRBJ1-1, the complete variable domain is GAGVSQSPRYKVAKRGQDVALRCDPISGHVSLFWYQQALGQGPEFLTYFQNEAQLDKSGLPSDRFFAERPEGSVSTLKIQRTQQEDSAVYLCASSLGANRANTEAFFGQGTRLTVV.

This clonotype turned up a few times. The chain has TRBV5-1 and TRBJ2-7; perhaps TRBD1 as D (6 bases). CDR3 length: 15 residues. Germline CDR1 reads SGHRS; CDR2 reads YFSETQ. V was pared by 0 bases and J by 6 bases, with 16 bases between. The CDR3 sequence is CASSLVTGGVFEQYF. The CDR3 coding sequence is TGCGCCAGCAGCTTGGTGACAGGTGGGGTGTTCGAGCAGTACTTC. The complete variable domain, with remaining parts taken from reference TRBV5-1 and TRBJ2-7, reads KAGVTQTPRYLIKTRGQQVTLSCSPISGHRSVSWYQQTPGQGLQFLFEYFSETQRNKGNFPGRFSGRQFSNSRSEMNVSTLELGDSALYLCASSLVTGGVFEQYFGPGTRLTVT.

The V call is TRBV12-3 or TRBV12-4, the J call TRBJ2-6; D gene uncertain. Trimming removed 5 bases at V and 2 bases at J, with 10 bases between. CDR3 length: 15 residues. CDR3 DNA sequence: TGTGCCAGCAGTCCAAACGACGCTGGGGCCAACGTCCTGACTTTC. Amino acids: CASSPNDAGANVLTF.

This clonotype came up many times. The gene calls are TRBV5-5 and TRBJ1-5; 8 bases align to TRBD1. V lost 0 bases and J lost 7; bases outside the gene matches: 6. Germline V gene lookup returns CDR1 SGHKS and CDR2 YYEKEE (reference sequence). The CDR3 contains 15 residues. CDR3 loop: CASSLVRGQGQPQHF. The CDR3 bases are TGTGCCAGCAGCTTGGTCAGGGGGCAGGGGCAGCCCCAGCATTTT.